The T cell receptor beta chain described here comes from a study of early T cells in non-severe SARS-CoV-2 infection. General study results and limits: Comparison of clonotypes with VDJdb favored anti-spike CD8 responses while missing private and CD4 specificities.

Regarding this clonotype: Its antigen is as yet unknown.

Individual cDNA molecules each received unique molecular identifiers attached to them. TCRdb re-called the 5' RACE reads with MiXCR, one entry per CDR3 protein. The sample holds under 70,000 distinct CDR3 sequences, approximately 11% seen once. The V end was cut by 0 bases, the J end by 3 bases, with 12 bases between. The CDR3 sequence is 14 residues long. The germline gives CDR1 GTSNPN, CDR2 SVGIG (reference sequence). This sequence was found in an adult who was a healthcare worker with PCR-confirmed SARS-CoV-2 infection or an uninfected control (not recorded which). Source material: whole blood. The chain recombines TRBV30 with TRBJ2-7, with D uncertain. Here the CDR3 reads CAWSVPGTLYEQYF. The CDR3 coding sequence is TGTGCCTGGAGTGTTCCGGGTACGCTCTACGAGCAGTACTTC.